This TCR beta chain came from a study of T cell responses to AZD1222 COVID-19 vaccine. Study-level findings and limits: Researchers took repertoire samples only after the peak T cell response had come. Clonal diversity may have been underestimated, and the donors were mostly white British, with more females than males.

On this clone: Its antigen is still unknown.

The CDR3 consists of 14 residues. V was pared by 1 base and J by 4 bases, with 10 bases between. In germline, CDR1 is KGHSH, CDR2 LQKENI. Using immunoSEQ multiplex PCR, the repertoire was profiled, and TCRdb retains in-frame clones only, with some absent. The sample holds 150,000 to 200,000 clones, 85% to 95% seen once. This chain connects TRBV18 to TRBJ1-1; D call uncertain. The receptor was derived from an adult in good health. The sequences come from peripheral blood, collected on day 0 of AZD1222 vaccination. The CDR3 region has the DNA TGTGCCAGCTCACCACGGATAGGGCCCACTGAAGCTTTCTTT. This sequence encodes CASSPRIGPTEAFF.